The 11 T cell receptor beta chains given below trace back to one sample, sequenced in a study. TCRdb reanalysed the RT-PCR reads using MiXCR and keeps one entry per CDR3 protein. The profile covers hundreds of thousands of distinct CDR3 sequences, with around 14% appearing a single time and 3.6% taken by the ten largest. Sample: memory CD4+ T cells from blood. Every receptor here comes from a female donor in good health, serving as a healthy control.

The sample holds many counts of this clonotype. Written as DNA, the CDR3 is TGTGCCAGCAGTTACTCGTCAAGGGGGCTTAACTATGGCTACACCTTC. Its translation: CASSYSSRGLNYGYTF. This sequence joins TRBV6-5 and TRBJ1-2; 7 bases map to TRBD1. Germline loops: CDR1 MNHEY, CDR2 SVGAGI. The CDR3 is 16 residues long. V dropped 0 bases and J dropped 1; count of bases not matched to a gene: 5.

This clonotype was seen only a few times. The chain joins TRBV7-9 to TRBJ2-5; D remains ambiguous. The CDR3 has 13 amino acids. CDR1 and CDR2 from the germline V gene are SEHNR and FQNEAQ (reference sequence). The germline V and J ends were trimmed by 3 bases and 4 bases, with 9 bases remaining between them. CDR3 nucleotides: TGTGCCAGCAGCTTGTCCTACGGAGAGACCCAGTACTTC. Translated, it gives CASSLSYGETQYF. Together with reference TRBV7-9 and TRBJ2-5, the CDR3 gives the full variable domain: DTGVSQNPRHKITKRGQNVTFRCDPISEHNRLYWYRQTLGQGPEFLTYFQNEAQLEKSRLLSDRFSAERPKGSFSTLEIQRTEQGDSAMYLCASSLSYGETQYFGPGTRLLVL.

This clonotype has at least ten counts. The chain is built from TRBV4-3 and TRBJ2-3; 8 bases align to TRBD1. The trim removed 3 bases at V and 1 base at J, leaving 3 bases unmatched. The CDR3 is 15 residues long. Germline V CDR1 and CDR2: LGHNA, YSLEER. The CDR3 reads CASSQPGGRTDTQYF. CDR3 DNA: TGCGCCAGCAGCCAGCCAGGGGGCCGCACAGATACGCAGTATTTT.

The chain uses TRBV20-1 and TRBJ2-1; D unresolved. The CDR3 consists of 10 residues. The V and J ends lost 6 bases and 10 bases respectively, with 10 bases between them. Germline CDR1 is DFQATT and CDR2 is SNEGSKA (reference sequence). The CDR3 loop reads CSADRVEQFF. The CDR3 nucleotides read TGCAGTGCCGATAGAGTCGAGCAGTTCTTC.

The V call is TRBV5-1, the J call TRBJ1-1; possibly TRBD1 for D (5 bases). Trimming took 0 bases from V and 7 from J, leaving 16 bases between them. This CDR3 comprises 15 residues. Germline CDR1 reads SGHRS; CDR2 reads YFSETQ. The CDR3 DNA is TGCGCCAGCAGCTTGGATTTCGGGGGTTTAGGTGAAGCTTTCTTT. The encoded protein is CASSLDFGGLGEAFF.

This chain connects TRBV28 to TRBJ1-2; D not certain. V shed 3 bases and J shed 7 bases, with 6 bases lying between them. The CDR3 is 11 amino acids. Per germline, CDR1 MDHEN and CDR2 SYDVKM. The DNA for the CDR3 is TGTGCCAGCAGTTTTTTTAGTGGCTACACCTTC. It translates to CASSFFSGYTF.

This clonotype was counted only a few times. DNA for the CDR3: TGTGCCAGCAGTTTTTTCGGATCGACGGGAGGCTACACCTTC. Amino acids: CASSFFGSTGGYTF. This sequence joins TRBV12-3 or TRBV12-4 and TRBJ1-2; D unresolved. The length of the CDR3 is 14 residues. V was cut by 3 bases and J by 8 bases, with 16 bases left in between.

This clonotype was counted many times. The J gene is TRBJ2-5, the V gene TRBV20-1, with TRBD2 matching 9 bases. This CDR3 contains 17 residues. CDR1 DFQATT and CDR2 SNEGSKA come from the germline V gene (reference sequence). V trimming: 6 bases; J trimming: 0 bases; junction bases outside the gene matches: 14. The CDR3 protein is CSATKGGLAGNQETQYF. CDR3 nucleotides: TGCAGTGCCACAAAGGGTGGGCTAGCGGGAAACCAAGAGACCCAGTACTTC.

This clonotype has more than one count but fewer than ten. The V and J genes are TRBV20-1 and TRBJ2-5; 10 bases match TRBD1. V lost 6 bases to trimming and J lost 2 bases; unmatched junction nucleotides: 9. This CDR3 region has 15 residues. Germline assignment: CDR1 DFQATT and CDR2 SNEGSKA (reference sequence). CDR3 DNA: TGCAGTGCGCCCCGGACAGGGGGGAAGCAAGAGACCCAGTACTTC. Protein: CSAPRTGGKQETQYF.

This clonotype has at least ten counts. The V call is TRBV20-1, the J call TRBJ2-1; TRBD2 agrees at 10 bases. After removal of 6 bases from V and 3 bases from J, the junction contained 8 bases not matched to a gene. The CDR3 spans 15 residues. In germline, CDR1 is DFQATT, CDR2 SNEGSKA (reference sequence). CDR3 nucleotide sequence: TGCAGTGCGAGATATTGGACTAGCGGCTACAATGAGCAGTTCTTC. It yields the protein CSARYWTSGYNEQFF.

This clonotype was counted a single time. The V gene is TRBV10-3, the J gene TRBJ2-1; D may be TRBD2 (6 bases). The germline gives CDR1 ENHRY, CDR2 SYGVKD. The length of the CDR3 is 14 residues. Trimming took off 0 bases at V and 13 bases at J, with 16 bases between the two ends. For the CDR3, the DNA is TGTGCCATCAGTGAGTCGGTAGAGGACTATCCCCAGTTCTTC. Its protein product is CAISESVEDYPQFF.